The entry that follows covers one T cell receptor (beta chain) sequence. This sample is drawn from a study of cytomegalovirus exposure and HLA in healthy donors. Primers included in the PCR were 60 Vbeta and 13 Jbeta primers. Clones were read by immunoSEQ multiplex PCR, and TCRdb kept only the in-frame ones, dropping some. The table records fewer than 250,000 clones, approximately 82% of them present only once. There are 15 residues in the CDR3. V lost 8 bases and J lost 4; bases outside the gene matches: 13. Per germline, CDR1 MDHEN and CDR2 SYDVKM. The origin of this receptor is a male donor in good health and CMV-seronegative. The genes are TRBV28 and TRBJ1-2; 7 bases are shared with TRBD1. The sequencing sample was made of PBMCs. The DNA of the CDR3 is TGTGCCAGCGTCCAGGGGGGCCAGAGTGTCTATGGCTACACCTTC. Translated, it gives CASVQGGQSVYGYTF.